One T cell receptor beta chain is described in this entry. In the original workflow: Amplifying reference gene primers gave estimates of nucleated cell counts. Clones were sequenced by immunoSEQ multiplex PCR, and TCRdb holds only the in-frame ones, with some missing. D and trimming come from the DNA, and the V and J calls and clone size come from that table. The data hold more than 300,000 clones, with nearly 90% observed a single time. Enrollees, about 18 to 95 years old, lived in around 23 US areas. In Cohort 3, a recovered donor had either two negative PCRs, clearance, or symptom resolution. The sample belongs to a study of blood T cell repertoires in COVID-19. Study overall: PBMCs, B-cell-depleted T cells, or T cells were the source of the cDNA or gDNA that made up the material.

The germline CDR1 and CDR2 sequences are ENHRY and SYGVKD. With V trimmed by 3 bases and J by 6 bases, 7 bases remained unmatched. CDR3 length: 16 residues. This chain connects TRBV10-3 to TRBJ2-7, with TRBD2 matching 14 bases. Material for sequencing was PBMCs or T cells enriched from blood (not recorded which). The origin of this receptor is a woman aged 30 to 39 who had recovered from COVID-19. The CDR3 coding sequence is TGTGCCATCAGTGAATTGGTTGGGACTAGCGGGAGCGAGCAGTACTTC. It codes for CAISELVGTSGSEQYF.